Listed here are 26 T cell receptor beta chains from one sample, sequenced in a study of regulatory T cells in long-lasting Graves disease. Construction of TCR beta libraries relied on iRepertoire HTBI primers and on Arm-PCR targeting CDR3 regions. Each CDR3 protein is one row after TCRdb ran MiXCR on the multiplex PCR reads. The data hold roughly 500,000 distinct CDR3 sequences, with 9.5% to 15% observed a single time. The time point: newly diagnosed GD, antithyroid drugs for less than 3 months. PBMC RNA served as the TCR library source. In addition, the sample was reused for a study of T cells in Graves' hyperthyroidism and ophthalmopathy.

The starting material was peripheral blood mononuclear cells (PBMCs), obtained at new diagnosis, from a patient treated with antithyroid drugs. The receptors shown here come from a woman in her thirties with Graves disease.

Many counts were recorded for this clonotype. The chain joins TRBV5-5 to TRBJ2-1; either TRBD1 or TRBD2 may fit D (5 bases each). Germline-derived CDR1 and CDR2 are SGHKS and YYEKEE (reference sequence). V was clipped by 0 bases and J by 10 bases, with 20 bases between them. This CDR3 spans 16 amino acids. The CDR3 DNA reads TGTGCCAGCAGCTTGGTGAGGGGAACTACCGAGACCGAGCAGTTCTTC. Translated, it gives CASSLVRGTTETEQFF.

The rearrangement joins TRBV27 to TRBJ2-7; 9 positions match TRBD2. Looked up from germline, CDR1 is MNHEY and CDR2 is SMNVEV (reference sequence). Trimming cost V 5 bases and J 0 bases; bases outside gene matches: 8. CDR3 length equals 16 residues. The CDR3 spells CASSPSSGTISYEQYF. CDR3 nucleotide sequence: TGTGCCAGCAGTCCTTCTAGCGGGACTATCTCCTACGAGCAGTACTTC.

This chain connects TRBV28 to TRBJ2-5, with D tentatively TRBD2 (5 bases). Germline-derived CDR1 and CDR2 are MDHEN and SYDVKM. Trimming removed 1 base at V and 1 base at J, with 10 bases between. This CDR3 region has 15 residues. The CDR3 loop is CASSLYLGLQETQYF. In DNA, the CDR3 is TGTGCCAGCAGTTTATATCTCGGACTCCAAGAGACCCAGTACTTC.

Of note for this clonotype: Its ends do not fully match the called genes, so a read error is possible. This chain uses TRBV7-6 with TRBJ1-4; D may be TRBD1 (6 bases). Per germline, CDR1 SGHVS and CDR2 FNYEAQ. The CDR3 consists of 16 residues. CDR3 coding DNA: TGTGCCGGCAGTCCTGAACAGGACAGCCTTAATGAAAAACTGTTTTTT. This sequence encodes CAGSPEQDSLNEKLFF.

The chain has TRBV13 and TRBJ1-1, with D maybe TRBD1 (5 bases). V lost 5 bases to trimming and J lost 0 bases, with 10 bases between them. Germline V gene sequence: CDR1 PRHDT, CDR2 FYEKMQ (reference sequence). The CDR3 has 14 residues. CDR3 amino acids: CASSARVMNTEAFF. The DNA of the CDR3 is TGTGCCAGCAGCGCCAGGGTCATGAACACTGAAGCTTTCTTT.

In its sample, this clonotype was seen a few times. This chain links TRBV4-3 with TRBJ2-3; 9 bases map to TRBD2. V was clipped by 0 bases and J by 6 bases; unmatched bases: 7. From germline, CDR1 is LGHNA and CDR2 YSLEER. The CDR3 sequence is 16 residues long. The CDR3 loop is CASSQERGRGADTQYF. The CDR3 DNA follows: TGCGCCAGCAGCCAAGAGCGCGGGAGGGGGGCTGATACGCAGTATTTT.

The chain employs TRBV11-2 and TRBJ2-5; 15 bases agree with TRBD2. The CDR3 consists of 14 residues. CDR1 is SGHAT and CDR2 is FQNNGV in the germline V gene. Trimming at V came to 7 bases and at J to 5 bases, leaving 2 bases not matched to a gene. CDR3 in amino acids: CASMGTSGRETQYF. CDR3 in DNA: TGTGCCAGCATGGGGACTAGCGGGAGGGAGACCCAGTACTTC.

In its sample, this clonotype was seen a few times. This sequence joins TRBV20-1 and TRBJ2-1; 10 positions match TRBD2. The CDR3 spans 14 residues. Trimming took 0 bases from V and 6 from J; bases not matched to a gene: 2. Germline CDR1 and CDR2: DFQATT and SNEGSKA (reference sequence). The DNA of the CDR3 is TGCAGTGCTAGAGATCTAGCGGGAGCCAATGAGCAGTTCTTC. Protein: CSARDLAGANEQFF.

This clonotype was counted many times. The V gene is TRBV9, the J gene TRBJ2-1; D uncertain. Germline CDR1 is SGDLS and CDR2 is YYNGEE. V was trimmed by 3 bases and J by 5 bases, leaving 18 bases between them. CDR3 length: 16 amino acids. CDR3 nucleotides: TGTGCCAGCAGCGCCTTCCTTATTGTCGGAGACAATGAGCAGTTCTTC. It yields the protein CASSAFLIVGDNEQFF. Full variable domain (remainder filled in from reference TRBV9 and TRBJ2-1): DSGVTQTPKHLITATGQRVTLRCSPRSGDLSVYWYQQSLDQGLQFLIQYYNGEERAKGNILERFSAQQFPDLHSELNLSSLELGDSALYFCASSAFLIVGDNEQFFGPGTRLTVL.

This clonotype was detected ten times or more. V and J are TRBV27 and TRBJ2-5, with 9 bases matching TRBD2. Per germline, CDR1 MNHEY and CDR2 SMNVEV (reference sequence). CDR3 size: 16 residues. Trimming at V came to 5 bases and at J to 2 bases, leaving 9 bases not matched to a gene. The CDR3 sequence is CASSPSGANLQETQYF. For the CDR3, the DNA is TGTGCCAGCAGTCCTAGCGGGGCTAACCTTCAAGAGACCCAGTACTTC.

The rearrangement uses TRBV28 and TRBJ1-5, with 7 bases identical to TRBD1. The CDR3 runs 16 residues. Trimming at V came to 5 bases and at J to 0 bases, leaving 7 bases not matched to a gene. Germline V gene data show CDR1 as MDHEN and CDR2 as SYDVKM. The CDR3 nucleotides are TGTGCCAGCAGTCGGTGGAGGGGGCTTAGCAATCAGCCCCAGCATTTT. It is translated as CASSRWRGLSNQPQHF.

Of note for this clonotype: A read error is likely here: a far larger clone is one base away. The V and J genes are TRBV11-2 and TRBJ2-5; D not resolved. Trimming shortened V by 1 base and J by 5 bases, and 20 bases separated the two germline ends. The CDR3 contains 17 residues. In germline, CDR1 is SGHAT, CDR2 FQNNGV. The chain's CDR3 is CASSLGWSSIGGETQYF. The CDR3 DNA is TGTGCCAGCAGCTTAGGGTGGTCCAGTATTGGTGGGGAGACCCAGTACTTC.

In this sample, this clonotype turned up many times. The chain uses TRBV6-1 and TRBJ2-6; D unresolved. Germline CDR1 and CDR2: MNHNS and SASEGT. This CDR3 spans 13 amino acids. Deletions cut 7 bases from V and 1 base from J, with 5 bases between. For the CDR3, the DNA is TGTGCCAGCATGAGATCTGGGGCCAACGTCCTGACTTTC. Amino acids: CASMRSGANVLTF.

The rearrangement uses TRBV15 and TRBJ2-5, with D uncertain. The CDR3 totals 13 residues. Germline CDR1 and CDR2: LNHNV and YYDKDF (reference sequence). Trimming pared 0 bases from V and 9 bases from J, leaving 11 bases between. CDR3 DNA: TGTGCCACCAGCAGAGATCTGGGTGAGGCCCAGTACTTC. Residues: CATSRDLGEAQYF. The complete variable domain, with remaining parts taken from reference TRBV15 and TRBJ2-5, reads DAMVIQNPRYQVTQFGKPVTLSCSQTLNHNVMYWYQQKSSQAPKLLFHYYDKDFNNEADTPDNFQSRRPNTSFCFLDIRSPGLGDTAMYLCATSRDLGEAQYFGPGTRLLVL.

This clonotype was observed at least ten times. The chain links TRBV6-1 to TRBJ1-5, with D perhaps TRBD1 (6 bases). This CDR3 comprises 15 residues. V gave up 5 bases and J gave up 3 bases, with 14 bases separating them. The V gene's germline CDR1 is MNHNS and CDR2 SASEGT. In DNA, the CDR3 is TGTGCCAGCAGTCCGGAGAGGGGGACCAATCAGCCCCAGCATTTT. Residues: CASSPERGTNQPQHF.

The V and J genes are TRBV19 and TRBJ2-7, with 7 bases that match TRBD1. V shed 4 bases and J 3 bases; nucleotides not matched to a gene: 6. CDR3 length equals 14 residues. Per the germline V gene, CDR1 is LNHDA and CDR2 is SQIVND (reference sequence). The CDR3 here is CASSRRQGIYEQYF. DNA of the CDR3: TGTGCCAGTAGTAGGAGACAGGGCATCTACGAGCAGTACTTC.

This clonotype was counted ten times or more. The chain employs TRBV7-2 and TRBJ2-7, with 8 bases lining up with TRBD1. Per the germline V gene, CDR1 is SGHTA and CDR2 is FQGNSA. The CDR3 length is 14 residues. J gave up 6 bases and V 1 base, and 5 bases lay outside the gene matches. Written as DNA, the CDR3 is TGTGCCAGCAGCTTAGGCAGGGGGCGCACCGAGCAGTACTTC. Residues: CASSLGRGRTEQYF.

This clonotype has more than one count but fewer than ten. A much bigger clone sits one base away, suggesting this may be a read error. The rearrangement uses TRBV28 and TRBJ2-1; weak D call: TRBD2 (6 bases). Deletions cut 4 bases from V and 0 bases from J, with 10 bases between. The germline V gene has CDR1 MDHEN and CDR2 SYDVKM. This CDR3 is built from 15 residues. The CDR3 loop reads CASSSWDSSYNEQFF. In DNA form, the CDR3 reads TGTGCCAGCAGTTCTTGGGACTCCTCCTACAATGAGCAGTTCTTC.

This clonotype was detected a few times. The chain couples TRBV4-1 to TRBJ2-2; D might be TRBD1 or TRBD2, each matching 5 bases. CDR1 and CDR2 (germline): MGHRA, YSYEKL. Trimming left V 3 bases short and J 5 bases short, with 22 bases between. This CDR3 has 18 residues. CDR3 protein: CASSHLGRPVGSTGELFF. The CDR3 bases are TGCGCCAGCAGCCACCTGGGACGCCCGGTTGGGTCGACCGGGGAGCTGTTTTTT.

The chain recombines TRBV9 with TRBJ2-7, with 11 nucleotides matching TRBD1. The CDR3 length is 14 residues. The germline V gene has CDR1 SGDLS and CDR2 YYNGEE. The junction had 5 bases not matched to a gene; V was cut back by 3 bases and J by 6 bases. The CDR3 DNA reads TGTGCCAGCAGCGGGACAGGGGGCCTCTCCGAGCAGTACTTC. It encodes CASSGTGGLSEQYF.

In its sample, this clonotype was seen a few times. The V call is TRBV6-5, the J call TRBJ2-3, with D tentatively TRBD1 (5 bases). V lost 4 bases to trimming and J lost 2 bases, with 16 bases between them. CDR3 length: 16 amino acids. Per germline, CDR1 MNHEY and CDR2 SVGAGI. CDR3 sequence: CASSLTGSSATDTQYF. CDR3 bases: TGTGCCAGCAGTTTAACAGGATCGTCCGCCACAGATACGCAGTATTTT.

The chain is built from TRBV14 and TRBJ2-6, with D possibly being TRBD1 (6 bases). This CDR3 comprises 18 residues. The V end was cut by 2 bases, the J end by 0 bases, with 14 bases between. Germline CDR1 reads SGHDN; CDR2 reads FVKESK. This chain's CDR3 is CASSQWGHSLSGANVLTF. DNA of the CDR3: TGTGCCAGCAGCCAATGGGGGCATTCCCTCTCTGGGGCCAACGTCCTGACTTTC.

This clonotype has more than one count but fewer than ten. V and J are TRBV7-2 and TRBJ2-7; 11 positions match TRBD2. This CDR3 has 15 amino acids. CDR1 is SGHTA and CDR2 is FQGNSA in the germline V gene. With 1 base clipped from V and 7 bases from J, the junction kept 6 bases outside the gene matches. The CDR3 here is CASSLELAGAGEQYF. DNA for the CDR3: TGTGCCAGCAGCTTAGAACTAGCGGGAGCGGGTGAGCAGTACTTC.

This clonotype was counted only a few times. The CDR3 loop is CASFRGRVQETQYF. Written as DNA, the CDR3 is TGTGCCAGTTTCAGGGGGAGAGTCCAAGAGACCCAGTACTTC. The chain joins TRBV5-6 to TRBJ2-5; 7 bases map to TRBD1. This CDR3 is built from 14 residues. V lost 8 bases to trimming and J lost 1 base; unmatched junction nucleotides: 8. CDR1 SGHDT and CDR2 YYEEEE come from the germline V gene.

This clonotype was counted ten times or more. The chain is built from TRBV6-2 or TRBV6-3 and TRBJ1-1; maybe TRBD1 (6 bases). Trimming shortened V by 2 bases and J by 1 base, and 14 bases separated the two germline ends. The CDR3 has 16 residues. Looked up from germline, CDR1 is MNHEY and CDR2 is SVGEGT. The CDR3 bases are TGTGCCAGCAGTTACCATTGGACAGCGAGGAACACTGAAGCTTTCTTT. Protein: CASSYHWTARNTEAFF.

This clonotype was picked up many times. The chain combines TRBV28 with TRBJ1-5; D is ambiguous. CDR1 MDHEN and CDR2 SYDVKM come from the germline V gene. V lost 2 bases and J 3 bases, leaving 14 bases between the germline ends. The CDR3 runs 16 residues. The CDR3 nucleotides read TGTGCCAGCAGTTTAGCGGTCCGGGGTCCCAATCAGCCCCAGCATTTT. Its protein product is CASSLAVRGPNQPQHF.